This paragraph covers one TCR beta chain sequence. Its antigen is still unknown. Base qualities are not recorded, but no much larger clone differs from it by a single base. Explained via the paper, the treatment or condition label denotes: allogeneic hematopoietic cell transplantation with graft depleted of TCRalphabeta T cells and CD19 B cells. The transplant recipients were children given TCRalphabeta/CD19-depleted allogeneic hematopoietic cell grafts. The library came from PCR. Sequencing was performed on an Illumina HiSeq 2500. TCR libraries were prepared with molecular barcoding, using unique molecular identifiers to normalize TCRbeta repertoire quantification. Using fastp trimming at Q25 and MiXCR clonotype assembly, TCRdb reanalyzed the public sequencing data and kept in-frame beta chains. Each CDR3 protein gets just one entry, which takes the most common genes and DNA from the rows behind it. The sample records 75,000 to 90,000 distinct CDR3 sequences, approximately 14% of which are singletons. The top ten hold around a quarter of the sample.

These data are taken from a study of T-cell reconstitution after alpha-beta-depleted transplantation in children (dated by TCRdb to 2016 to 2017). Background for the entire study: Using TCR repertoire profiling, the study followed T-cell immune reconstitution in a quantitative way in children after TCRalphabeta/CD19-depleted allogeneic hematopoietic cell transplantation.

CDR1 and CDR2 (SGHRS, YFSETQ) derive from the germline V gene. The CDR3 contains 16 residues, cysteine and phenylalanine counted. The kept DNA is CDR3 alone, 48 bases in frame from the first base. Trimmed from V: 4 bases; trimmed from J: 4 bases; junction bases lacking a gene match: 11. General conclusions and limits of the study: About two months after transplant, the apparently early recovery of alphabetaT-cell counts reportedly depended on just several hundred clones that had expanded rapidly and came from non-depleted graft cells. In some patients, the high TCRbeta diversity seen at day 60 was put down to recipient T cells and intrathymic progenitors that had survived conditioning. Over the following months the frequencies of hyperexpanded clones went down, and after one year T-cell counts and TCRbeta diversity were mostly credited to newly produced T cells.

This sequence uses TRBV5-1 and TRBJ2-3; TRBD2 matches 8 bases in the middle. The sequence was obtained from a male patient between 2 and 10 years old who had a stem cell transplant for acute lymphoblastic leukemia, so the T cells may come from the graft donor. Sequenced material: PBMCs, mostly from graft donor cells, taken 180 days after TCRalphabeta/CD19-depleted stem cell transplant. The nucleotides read TGCGCCAGCAGCGCCTCCGGGACTAGAGGGGCAGATACGCAGTATTTT. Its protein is CASSASGTRGADTQYF.